This T cell receptor (beta chain) emerged from a study of preoperative IRX-2 immunotherapy in early breast cancer. The treatment denotes: preoperative locoregional IRX-2 cytokine immunotherapy. Generated by immunoSEQ multiplex PCR, the TCRdb table keeps only in-frame clones and is missing some. The sample consists of tens of thousands of clones, about 83% of them appearing once. The V gene's germline CDR1 is MNHGY and CDR2 SAAAGT. This CDR3 is built from 16 residues. Trimming cost V 0 bases and J 4 bases, with 15 bases left between them. The V and J genes are TRBV6-8 and TRBJ1-2; weak D call: TRBD1 (6 bases). Here the sequenced sample was lymph node tissue, taken before IRX-2 immunotherapy. This clonotype was sampled from a human donor with breast cancer. CDR3 residues: CASSYSKPGAGYGYTF. For the CDR3, the DNA is TGTGCCAGCAGTTACTCAAAACCAGGGGCAGGCTATGGCTACACCTTC.